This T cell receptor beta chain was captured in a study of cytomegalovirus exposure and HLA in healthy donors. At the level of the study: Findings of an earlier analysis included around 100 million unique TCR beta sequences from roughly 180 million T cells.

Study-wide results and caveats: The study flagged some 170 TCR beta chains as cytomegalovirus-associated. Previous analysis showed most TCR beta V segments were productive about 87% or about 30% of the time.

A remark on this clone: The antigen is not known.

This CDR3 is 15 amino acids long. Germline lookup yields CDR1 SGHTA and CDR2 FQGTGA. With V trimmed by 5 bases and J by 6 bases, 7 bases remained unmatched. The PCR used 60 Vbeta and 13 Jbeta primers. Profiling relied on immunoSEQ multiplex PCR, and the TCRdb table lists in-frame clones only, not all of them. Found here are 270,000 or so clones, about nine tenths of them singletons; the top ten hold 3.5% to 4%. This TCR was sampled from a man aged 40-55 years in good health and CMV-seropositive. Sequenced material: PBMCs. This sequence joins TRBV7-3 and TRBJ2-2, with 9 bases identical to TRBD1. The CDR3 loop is CASSRRTGVPGELFF. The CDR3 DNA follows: TGTGCCAGCAGCAGGAGGACAGGGGTTCCCGGGGAGCTGTTTTTT.